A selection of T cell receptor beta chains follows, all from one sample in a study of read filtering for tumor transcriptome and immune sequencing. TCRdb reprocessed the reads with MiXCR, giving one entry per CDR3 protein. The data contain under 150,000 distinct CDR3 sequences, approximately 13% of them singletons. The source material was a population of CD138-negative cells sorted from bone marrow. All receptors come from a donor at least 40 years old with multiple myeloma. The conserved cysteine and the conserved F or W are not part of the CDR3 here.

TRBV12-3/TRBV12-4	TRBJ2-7	ASSKTSGRTEQY
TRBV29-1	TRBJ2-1	SVETLAGGNEQF
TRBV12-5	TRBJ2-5	ASGYGTSVQETQY
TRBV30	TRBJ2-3	AWSSADTQY
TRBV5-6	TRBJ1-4	ASSIQATEKLF
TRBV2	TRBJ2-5	ASSEAQIGRETQY
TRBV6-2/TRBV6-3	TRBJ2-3	ASSYVGGRADTQY
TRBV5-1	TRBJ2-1	ASSFEPSYNEQF
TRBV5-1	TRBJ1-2	ASSLEQLYGYT
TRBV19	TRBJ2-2	ASSLPSGSYTGELF
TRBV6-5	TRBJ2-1	ASSYGTGGGNEQF
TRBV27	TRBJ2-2	ASSLEVETGELF
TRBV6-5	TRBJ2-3	ASSYLTRSTDTQY
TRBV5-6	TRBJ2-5	ASSPMWGAGETQY
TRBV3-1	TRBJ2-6	ASSPTSGANVLT
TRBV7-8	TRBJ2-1	ASSQGGGQGTHEQF
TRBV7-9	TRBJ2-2	ASSLGFNTGELF
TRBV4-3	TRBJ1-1	ASAGWRDTEAF
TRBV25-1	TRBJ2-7	ASSELGYSYEQY
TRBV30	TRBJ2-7	AWSPGHYTYEQY
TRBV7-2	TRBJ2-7	ASTLGYSHSYEQY
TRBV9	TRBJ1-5	ASSEKYSNQPQH
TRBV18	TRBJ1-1	ASYRDTNTEAF
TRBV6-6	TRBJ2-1	ASSDRAGRGTYNEQF
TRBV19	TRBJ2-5	ASSIRFQETQY
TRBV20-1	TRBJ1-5	SAGGGKGGNQPQH
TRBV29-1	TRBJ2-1	SIDEDNEQF
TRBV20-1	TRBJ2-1	SAPRLVEF
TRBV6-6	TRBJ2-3	ASSHTDGRRKDTQY
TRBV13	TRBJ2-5	ASSLARVRVGVGETQY
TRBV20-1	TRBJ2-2	SASRERVTGELF
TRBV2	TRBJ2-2	ASSEEGTIAIAGELF
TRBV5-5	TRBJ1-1	ASSPPLLTEAF
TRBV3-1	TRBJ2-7	ASSQDRLGEQY
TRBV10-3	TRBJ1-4	AISWDQGEKLF
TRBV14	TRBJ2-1	ASSHYLDRGIEQF
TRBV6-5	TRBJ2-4	ASSYGGAGNIQY
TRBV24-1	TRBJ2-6	ATSDERQGAGANVLT
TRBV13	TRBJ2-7	ASSDGDRGYEQY
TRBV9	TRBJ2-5	ASSAQGQGASETQY
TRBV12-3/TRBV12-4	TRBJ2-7	ASSPIRGQGGSYEQY
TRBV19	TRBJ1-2	ASSAKGAYGYT
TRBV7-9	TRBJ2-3	ASSHGLAGTDTQY
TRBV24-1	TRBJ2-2	ATSDPTRTGGEPF
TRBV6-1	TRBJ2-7	ASSEDWTSGYEQY
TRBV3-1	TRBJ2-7	ASTGALGEQY
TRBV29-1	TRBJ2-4	SVRSGASGGPAAKNIQY
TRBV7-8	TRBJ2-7	ASSLSHRPGLARYEQY
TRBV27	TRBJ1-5	ASSPYGEGWPQH
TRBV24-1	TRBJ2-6	ATSDRAAVSGANVLT
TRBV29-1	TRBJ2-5	SVAFTGALETQY
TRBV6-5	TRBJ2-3	ASSFKGGDTQY
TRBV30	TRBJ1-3	AWREAAGNTIY
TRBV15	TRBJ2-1	ATSTPHRDEQF
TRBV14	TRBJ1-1	ASSPSLNTVAF
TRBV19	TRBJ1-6	ASSPEPGPDNSPLH